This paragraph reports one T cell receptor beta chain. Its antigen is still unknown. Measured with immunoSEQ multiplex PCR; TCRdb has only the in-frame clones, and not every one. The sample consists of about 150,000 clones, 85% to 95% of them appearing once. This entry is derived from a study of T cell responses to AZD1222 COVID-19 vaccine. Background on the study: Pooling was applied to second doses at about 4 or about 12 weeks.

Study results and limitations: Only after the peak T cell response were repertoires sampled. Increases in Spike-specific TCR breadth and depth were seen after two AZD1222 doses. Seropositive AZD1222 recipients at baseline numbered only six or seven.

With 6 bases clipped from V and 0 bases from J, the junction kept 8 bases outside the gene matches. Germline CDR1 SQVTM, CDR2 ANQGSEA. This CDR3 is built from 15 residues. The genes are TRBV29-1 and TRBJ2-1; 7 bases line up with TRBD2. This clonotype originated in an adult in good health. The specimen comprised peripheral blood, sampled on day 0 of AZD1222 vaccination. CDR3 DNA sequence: TGCAGCGTGACCCGACTAGCAAGCTCCTACAATGAGCAGTTCTTC. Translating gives CSVTRLASSYNEQFF.